Presented here are 13 T cell receptor beta chains from one specimen sequenced in a study of blood T cell repertoires in COVID-19. Measured with immunoSEQ multiplex PCR; TCRdb has only the in-frame clones, and not every one. Of about 120,000 clones in the sample, about four fifths were seen once. What was sequenced was peripheral blood. Receptors originate from a human donor in a cohort sampled during active COVID-19.

This clone has a handful of counts. This chain connects TRBV5-1 to TRBJ1-1, with D possibly TRBD1 on 5 matching bases. This CDR3 comprises 14 residues. Germline V gene lookup returns CDR1 SGHRS and CDR2 YFSETQ. V lost 4 bases and J lost 1, with 11 bases in between. The DNA for the CDR3 is TGCGCCAGCAGCGAGAATACAGGGAACACTGAAGCTTTCTTT. Translating it yields CASSENTGNTEAFF.

The count of this clone is one. This chain joins TRBV10-2 and TRBJ2-1; 8 bases fit TRBD2. The CDR3 totals 16 residues. In germline, CDR1 is WSHSY, CDR2 SAAADI. V was pared by 3 bases and J by 3 bases, with 7 bases of the junction left unmatched. The CDR3: CASSDRRGGLYNEQFF. The CDR3 nucleotides read TGCGCCAGCAGTGACCGCCGCGGGGGGCTCTACAATGAGCAGTTCTTC.

This clone appeared once. The chain links TRBV19 to TRBJ1-5; D call uncertain. The CDR3 spans 14 residues. The V and J ends lost 2 bases and 5 bases respectively, with 10 bases between them. The germline V gene has CDR1 LNHDA and CDR2 SQIVND (reference sequence). CDR3 residues: CASSINSPDQPQHF. CDR3 DNA: TGTGCCAGTAGTATAAACAGCCCAGATCAGCCCCAGCATTTT. Combining the CDR3 with reference TRBV19 and TRBJ1-5 gives the whole variable domain DGGITQSPKYLFRKEGQNVTLSCEQNLNHDAMYWYRQDPGQGLRLIYYSQIVNDFQKGDIAEGYSVSREKKESFPLTVTSAQKNPTAFYLCASSINSPDQPQHFGDGTRLSIL.

This sequence joins TRBV18 and TRBJ2-2; 8 positions match TRBD1. From germline, CDR1 is KGHSH and CDR2 LQKENI. Trimming cost V 2 bases and J 5 bases; bases outside gene matches: 4. This CDR3 is 15 amino acids long. CDR3 in DNA: TGTGCCAGCTCACCAAGGACAGGGAGGACCGGGGAGCTGTTTTTT. It is translated as CASSPRTGRTGELFF.

The V call is TRBV4-2, the J call TRBJ1-2, with 10 bases lining up with TRBD1. Per germline, CDR1 LGHNA and CDR2 YNFKEQ. J gave up 3 bases and V 0 bases, and 7 bases lay outside the gene matches. The CDR3 spans 17 residues. The CDR3 bases are TGTGCCAGCAGCCAAGATCTGGGACAGGGGAACTACTATGGCTACACCTTC. It codes for CASSQDLGQGNYYGYTF.

This rearrangement joins TRBV9 to TRBJ1-2, with 7 nucleotides matching TRBD1. Germline V gene sequence: CDR1 SGDLS, CDR2 YYNGEE. Trimming at V came to 3 bases and at J to 7 bases, leaving 12 bases not matched to a gene. The CDR3 covers 15 residues. The CDR3 loop is CASSAGQVMSFGYTF. CDR3 nucleotides: TGTGCCAGCAGCGCAGGACAGGTGATGTCGTTTGGCTACACCTTC.

This clone has a handful of counts. The genes are TRBV7-9 and TRBJ1-4, with 8 bases matching TRBD1. The CDR3 spans 15 residues. V lost 0 bases to trimming and J lost 7 bases; unmatched junction nucleotides: 4. In germline, CDR1 is SEHNR, CDR2 FQNEAQ (reference sequence). CDR3 amino acids: CASSLARGRGEKLFF. In nucleotides, the CDR3 is TGTGCCAGCAGCTTAGCCAGGGGGCGGGGTGAAAAACTGTTTTTT.

Only a few counts were recorded for this clone. J is TRBJ1-3 and V is TRBV4-3, with D maybe TRBD1 (5 bases). There are 18 residues in the CDR3. Per the germline V gene, CDR1 is LGHNA and CDR2 is YSLEER. Trimming shortened V by 0 bases and J by 1 base, and 16 bases separated the two germline ends. The DNA for the CDR3 is TGCGCCAGCAGCCAAGAACCCCATCTTCAGGGATCTGGAAACACCATATATTTT. Encoded protein: CASSQEPHLQGSGNTIYF.

The chain employs TRBV12-3 or TRBV12-4 and TRBJ2-7; D not certain. Trimming pared 4 bases from V and 3 bases from J, leaving 10 bases between. This CDR3 has 13 residues. CDR3 in DNA: TGTGCCAGCAGTTCGAACACAGTCTACGAGCAGTACTTC. Translated, it gives CASSSNTVYEQYF.

The CDR3 loop reads CASSETGRGQPQHF. CDR3 coding DNA: TGTGCCAGCAGTGAGACGGGGAGGGGACAGCCCCAGCATTTT. V gene TRBV2 combines with J gene TRBJ1-5; tentatively, D is TRBD1 (5 bases). The germline gives CDR1 SNHLY, CDR2 FYNNEI. The CDR3 is made up of 14 amino acids. The V end was cut by 3 bases, the J end by 7 bases, with 13 bases between.

The rearrangement uses TRBV20-1 and TRBJ2-5; D unresolved. The length of the CDR3 is 11 residues. Trimming stripped 7 bases from V and 0 bases from J, with 6 bases between. Germline loops: CDR1 DFQATT, CDR2 SNEGSKA (reference sequence). CDR3 sequence reads: CSVVYQETQYF. CDR3 in DNA: TGCAGTGTCGTGTACCAAGAGACCCAGTACTTC.

The rearrangement uses TRBV19 and TRBJ2-6, with 8 bases fitting TRBD1. The CDR3 length is 18 residues. V lost 1 base to trimming and J lost 2 bases; unmatched junction nucleotides: 7. Germline V CDR1 and CDR2: LNHDA, SQIVND (reference sequence). The CDR3 bases are TGTGCCAGTAGTATAGGGCGGGCAGGGGGCACTGGGGCCAACGTCCTGACTTTC. This translates into CASSIGRAGGTGANVLTF.

The chain links TRBV28 to TRBJ2-4, with 8 nucleotides matching TRBD2. CDR3 length: 14 amino acids. The junction had 7 bases not matched to a gene; V was cut back by 4 bases and J by 8 bases. Germline CDR1 and CDR2: MDHEN and SYDVKM. The CDR3 loop is CASSSAGGGDIQYF. The CDR3 bases are TGTGCCAGCAGTTCGGCGGGAGGCGGGGACATTCAGTACTTC.